The present entry profiles one T cell receptor beta chain with its context. The data stem from a study of blood T cell repertoires in COVID-19. Looking at the study overall: The study drew acute and convalescent COVID-19 samples from the United States, Italy and Spain.

J was trimmed by 2 bases and V by 9 bases; bases with no gene match: 7. Germline V gene sequence: CDR1 LNHNV, CDR2 YYDKDF (reference sequence). The CDR3 has 15 amino acids. TCRdb keeps only in-frame clones here, not all; method: immunoSEQ multiplex PCR. The sample comprises around 55,000 clones, roughly 86% of which are singletons, and about 8.5% rests with the top ten. The TCR comes from a man aged 55 to 69 with active COVID-19. The sequenced sample was peripheral blood. The rearrangement joins TRBV15 to TRBJ2-3, with 11 bases matching TRBD1. The CDR3 spells CATERGQGDTDTQYF. As DNA, the CDR3 is TGTGCCACAGAGAGGGGACAGGGGGACACAGATACGCAGTATTTT.